A single sample is the source of the 2 T cell receptor beta chains below, sequenced in a study of blood T cell repertoires in COVID-19 (dated by TCRdb to about 2020). The method behind the library was the immunoSEQ multiplex PCR assay. TCRdb mirrors the immuneACCESS table, restricted to in-frame sequences. Some clones are absent from its copies; in checked studies, under half trace to an unresolved V gene, and the reason for the others is unknown. The sample table records approximately 45,000 clones; around nine tenths of these occur just once. The top ten clonotypes cover under 6.5% of the sample. Sample: peripheral blood. Receptor source: a man aged 70 or older with acute or convalescent COVID-19.

The genes are TRBV6-5 and TRBJ2-7, with 7 positions matching TRBD1. The J segment lost 5 bases and the V segment lost 8 bases, leaving 6 bases of the junction unmatched. The CDR3 contains 12 residues. Per the germline V gene, CDR1 is MNHEY and CDR2 is SVGAGI. This CDR3 is CASEDRVHEQYF. CDR3 in DNA: TGTGCCAGCGAAGACAGGGTCCACGAGCAGTACTTC.

This clone was seen once. The CDR3 bases are TGTGCCAGCAGCTTAGGGGGGGTAACGAACACTGAAGCTTTCTTT. Translation: CASSLGGVTNTEAFF. The J gene is TRBJ1-1, the V gene TRBV7-9, with D perhaps matching TRBD1 (5 bases). The germline V gene has CDR1 SEHNR and CDR2 FQNEAQ (reference sequence). Trimming left V 1 base short and J 1 base short, with 10 bases between. The CDR3 has 15 residues. Full variable domain (rest looked up from reference TRBV7-9 and TRBJ1-1): DTGVSQNPRHKITKRGQNVTFRCDPISEHNRLYWYRQTLGQGPEFLTYFQNEAQLEKSRLLSDRFSAERPKGSFSTLEIQRTEQGDSAMYLCASSLGGVTNTEAFFGQGTRLTVV.